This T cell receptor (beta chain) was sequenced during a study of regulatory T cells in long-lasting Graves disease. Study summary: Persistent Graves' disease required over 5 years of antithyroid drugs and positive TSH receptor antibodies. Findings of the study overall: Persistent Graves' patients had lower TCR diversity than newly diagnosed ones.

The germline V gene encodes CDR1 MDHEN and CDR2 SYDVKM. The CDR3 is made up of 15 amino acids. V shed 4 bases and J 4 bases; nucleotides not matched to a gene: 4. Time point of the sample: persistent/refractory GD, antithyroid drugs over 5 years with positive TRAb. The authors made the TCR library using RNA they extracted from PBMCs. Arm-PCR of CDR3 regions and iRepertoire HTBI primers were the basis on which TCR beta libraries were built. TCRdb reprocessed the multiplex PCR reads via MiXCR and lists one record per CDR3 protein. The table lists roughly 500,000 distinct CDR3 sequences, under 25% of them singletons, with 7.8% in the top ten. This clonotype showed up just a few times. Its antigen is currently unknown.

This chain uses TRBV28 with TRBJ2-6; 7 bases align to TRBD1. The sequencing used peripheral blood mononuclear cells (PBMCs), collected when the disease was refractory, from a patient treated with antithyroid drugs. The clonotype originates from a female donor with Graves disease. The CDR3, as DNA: TGTGCCAGCAGTTCACAGGGGACCGGGGCCAACGTCCTGACTTTC. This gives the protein CASSSQGTGANVLTF. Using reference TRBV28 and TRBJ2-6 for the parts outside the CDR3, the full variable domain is DVKVTQSSRYLVKRTGEKVFLECVQDMDHENMFWYRQDPGLGLRLIYFSYDVKMKEKGDIPEGYSVSREKKERFSLILESASTNQTSMYLCASSSQGTGANVLTFGAGSRLTVL.